The 13 T cell receptor beta chains presented below share a single source sample, sequenced in a study of blood T cells in healthy people across ages. It was with a sample-barcoded 5' primer and a J-beta primer mix that a second PCR of roughly 7 to 12 cycles was run. TCRdb processed the 5' RACE reads anew with MiXCR; each CDR3 protein has one entry. The data contain fewer than 2,000,000 distinct CDR3 sequences, approximately 39% of them singletons. Sequencing input: blood. The receptors here all came from a human donor in good health.

This sequence joins TRBV7-2 and TRBJ2-4; D unresolved. The CDR3 extends over 12 amino acids. V shed 5 bases and J shed 13 bases, with 15 bases lying between them. Germline CDR1 is SGHTA and CDR2 is FQGNSA. The CDR3: CASSTQEIPQYF. The CDR3 coding sequence is TGTGCCAGCAGCACGCAGGAGATTCCGCAGTACTTC.

V gene TRBV4-3 combines with J gene TRBJ1-1; a weak D match, TRBD1 (5 bases). Trimming stripped 0 bases from V and 1 base from J, with 9 bases between. The length of the CDR3 is 15 residues. The germline V gene encodes CDR1 LGHNA and CDR2 YSLEER. This CDR3 reads CASSQDAGPNTEAFF. CDR3 DNA: TGCGCCAGCAGCCAAGATGCAGGGCCGAACACTGAAGCTTTCTTT.

The V call is TRBV4-1, the J call TRBJ1-4, with 7 nucleotides matching TRBD1. This CDR3 spans 16 amino acids. Germline CDR1 and CDR2: MGHRA and YSYEKL. Germline trimming cut 1 base from V and 4 bases from J; bases unmatched to any gene: 6. CDR3 region: CASSQASTGSNEKLFF. The CDR3 DNA reads TGCGCCAGCAGCCAAGCTTCGACAGGGAGTAATGAAAAACTGTTTTTT.

The chain has TRBV7-2 and TRBJ1-2; possibly TRBD1 for D (5 bases). The CDR3 has 13 amino acids. CDR1 and CDR2 from the germline V gene are SGHTA and FQGNSA. V lost 2 bases and J 6 bases, leaving 10 bases between the germline ends. As DNA, the CDR3 is TGTGCCAGCAGCTTATTCAGGGCGCATGGCTACACCTTC. Its translation: CASSLFRAHGYTF.

V gene TRBV6-2 or TRBV6-3 combines with J gene TRBJ2-1; no clear D. The CDR3 is 13 amino acids. CDR1 MNHEY and CDR2 SVGEGT come from the germline V gene. V lost 6 bases and J lost 6, with 12 bases in between. The DNA of the CDR3 is TGTGCCAGCAGCCAGATTTTTGGCAATGAGCAGTTCTTC. Its translation: CASSQIFGNEQFF.

CDR3 in amino acids: CASSQGRGVYDEQFF. The CDR3 bases are TGTGCCAGCAGCCAAGGTCGAGGGGTGTACGATGAGCAGTTCTTC. The chain joins TRBV3-1 to TRBJ2-1; D is tentatively TRBD1 or TRBD2 (5 bases each). Germline V gene sequence: CDR1 LGHDT, CDR2 YNNKEL (reference sequence). Trimming stripped 1 base from V and 8 bases from J, with 15 bases between. The CDR3 has 15 residues.

The CDR3 protein is CASSLRLVAGSQETQYF. In DNA, the CDR3 is TGTGCCAGCAGCTTACGTTTGGTAGCGGGGTCTCAAGAGACCCAGTACTTC. This rearrangement joins TRBV7-2 to TRBJ2-5; 8 bases align to TRBD2. Germline-derived CDR1 and CDR2 are SGHTA and FQGNSA. V lost 2 bases, J lost 2 bases, and 10 bases stayed unmatched. This CDR3 is built from 17 residues.

The chain uses TRBV29-1 and TRBJ1-1; unclear D gene. There are 13 residues in the CDR3. V was clipped by 6 bases and J by 1 base, with 12 bases between them. Per germline, CDR1 SQVTM and CDR2 ANQGSEA. CDR3 region: CSVQQSPNTEAFF. In DNA form, the CDR3 reads TGCAGCGTCCAACAGAGCCCGAACACTGAAGCTTTCTTT.

The chain combines TRBV5-1 with TRBJ2-2; D unresolved. Trimming removed 0 bases from V and 3 bases from J, with 9 bases in between. The CDR3 is made up of 15 amino acids. Per germline, CDR1 SGHRS and CDR2 YFSETQ. CDR3 sequence: CASSLDRADTGELFF. The CDR3 DNA reads as TGCGCCAGCAGCTTGGATAGGGCAGACACCGGGGAGCTGTTTTTT.

The rearrangement links TRBV20-1 to TRBJ2-5, with 7 nucleotides matching TRBD2. V lost 4 bases, J lost 0 bases, and 11 bases stayed unmatched. CDR1 and CDR2 from the germline V gene are DFQATT and SNEGSKA (reference sequence). The CDR3 covers 16 residues. Written as DNA, the CDR3 is TGCAGTGCTACCGACCCCGGGGGAGGGTACCAAGAGACCCAGTACTTC. Amino acid sequence: CSATDPGGGYQETQYF.

About this clonotype itself: Relative to the germline gene, one junction end is altered; a read error may explain this. V and J are TRBV29-1 and TRBJ1-2, with D possibly matching TRBD1 (5 bases). This CDR3 has 12 residues. Germline CDR1 SQVTM, CDR2 ANQGSEA. CDR3 amino acids: CCVGQGDYGYTF. The CDR3 DNA is TGCTGCGTTGGGCAGGGTGACTATGGCTACACCTTC.

The rearrangement joins TRBV29-1 to TRBJ2-1; 12 positions agree with TRBD2. This CDR3 comprises 14 residues. Germline lookup yields CDR1 SQVTM and CDR2 ANQGSEA. The trim removed 7 bases at V and 5 bases at J, leaving 6 bases unmatched. The CDR3 spells CSAQTSGGDNEQFF. CDR3 DNA: TGCAGCGCCCAGACTAGCGGGGGAGACAATGAGCAGTTCTTC.

The chain recombines TRBV7-2 with TRBJ1-4, with D perhaps matching TRBD1 (6 bases). Trimming removed 5 bases from V and 5 bases from J, with 15 bases in between. From germline, CDR1 is SGHTA and CDR2 FQGNSA. There are 15 residues in the CDR3. CDR3 sequence: CASSAHRAPNEKLFF. In DNA form, the CDR3 reads TGTGCCAGCAGCGCCCACAGGGCCCCGAATGAAAAACTGTTTTTT.